The rows below give T cell receptor beta chains drawn from one sample of a study of blood T cell repertoires in COVID-19. The data were produced by immunoSEQ multiplex PCR, yet TCRdb's version contains in-frame clones alone and is incomplete. Of some 180,000 clones listed, 70% to 90% are singletons. Material for sequencing was peripheral blood. The receptors come from a man aged 45-60 years with COVID-19, enrolled during active disease. The CDR3 runs from the conserved cysteine through the conserved F or W. The D gene is left open where the match is weak. For some rows the clone size is stated as once, few or many, or as a class when expanded; others skip it.

v_call	j_call	clone_size	d_call	cdr3_aa	cdr3_nt
TRBV18	TRBJ1-3	-	TRBD1	CASSPGQGHGNTIYF	TGTGCCAGCTCACCCGGACAGGGTCATGGAAACACCATATATTTT
TRBV28	TRBJ2-7	few	-	CASRRYSYEQYF	TGTGCCAGCAGACGGTATTCCTACGAGCAGTACTTC
TRBV29-1	TRBJ1-2	-	TRBD1	CSAGTGANYGYTF	TGCAGCGCCGGGACAGGCGCTAACTATGGCTACACCTTC
TRBV18	TRBJ1-2	-	TRBD1	CASSPPTGLDYGYTF	TGTGCCAGCTCACCACCGACAGGGTTAGACTATGGCTACACCTTC
TRBV29-1	TRBJ2-1	-	TRBD2	CSVEGLAVAPFF	TGCAGCGTTGAAGGCCTAGCGGTGGCCCCGTTCTTC
TRBV15	TRBJ1-1	once	-	CATSRDTVPSTEAFF	TGTGCCACCAGCAGAGATACAGTCCCGAGCACTGAAGCTTTCTTT
TRBV10-2	TRBJ1-2	-	-	CASSESEGDYGYTF	TGCGCCAGCAGTGAGTCGGAGGGTGACTATGGCTACACCTTC
TRBV10-3	TRBJ2-1	-	TRBD1	CAISPGQGTNNEQFF	TGTGCCATCAGTCCTGGACAGGGGACCAACAATGAGCAGTTCTTC
TRBV6-5	TRBJ2-1	-	TRBD2	CASTTRGRAGLMFF	TGTGCCAGCACCACTCGGGGCAGGGCGGGACTAATGTTCTTC
TRBV2	TRBJ1-6	-	TRBD1	CASRRWQGASPSAWNNSPLHF	TGTGCCAGCAGACGTTGGCAGGGGGCTTCCCCCAGCGCGTGGAATAATTCACCCCTCCACTTT
TRBV27	TRBJ2-1	once	TRBD2	CASSLSRTSGNEQFF	TGTGCCAGCAGTTTATCCAGGACTAGCGGGAATGAGCAGTTCTTC
TRBV9	TRBJ1-1	few	-	CASSVAPRDTEAFF	TGTGCCAGCAGCGTAGCCCCGAGGGACACTGAAGCTTTCTTT
TRBV4-3	TRBJ2-5	-	-	CASSQGRAETQYF	TGCGCCAGCAGCCAAGGGAGGGCCGAGACCCAGTACTTC
TRBV12-3/TRBV12-4	TRBJ1-3	-	-	CASRTRVRNTIYF	TGTGCCAGCAGAACCAGGGTCAGAAACACCATATATTTT
TRBV3-1/TRBV3-2	TRBJ2-3	-	TRBD2	CASSQGALAGGTDTQYF	TGTGCCAGCAGCCAAGGGGCCCTAGCGGGAGGGACAGATACGCAGTATTTT
TRBV29-1	TRBJ2-5	-	TRBD2	CSVGRLADRMETQYF	TGCAGCGTTGGTCGGCTAGCGGACCGTATGGAGACCCAGTACTTC
TRBV29-1	TRBJ2-1	-	-	CSVDDGSGSYNEQFF	TGCAGCGTTGATGACGGGAGTGGCTCCTACAATGAGCAGTTCTTC
TRBV18	TRBJ2-1	-	TRBD1	CASSPPTGGGYNEQFF	TGTGCCAGCTCACCACCGACAGGGGGAGGTTACAATGAGCAGTTCTTC
TRBV5-5	TRBJ2-4	-	-	CASSFAKPGHQNIQYF	TGTGCCAGCAGCTTCGCGAAACCGGGACATCAAAACATTCAGTACTTC
TRBV4-2	TRBJ2-2	-	TRBD1	CASRKTGSTGELFF	TGTGCCAGCAGAAAGACAGGGTCCACCGGGGAGCTGTTTTTT
TRBV25-1	TRBJ2-7	-	-	CASISPGISYEQYF	TGTGCCAGCATTTCCCCCGGGATCTCCTACGAGCAGTACTTC
TRBV5-5	TRBJ2-7	-	-	CASSLGLGELYEQYF	TGTGCCAGCAGCTTGGGACTTGGGGAGCTTTACGAGCAGTACTTC
TRBV18	TRBJ2-7	few	-	CASSPGVRSGGFIPYEQYF	TGTGCCAGCTCACCAGGGGTCCGGTCCGGCGGGTTTATACCCTACGAGCAGTACTTC
TRBV10-3	TRBJ1-3	once	TRBD1	CAISEWATGSSGNTIYF	TGTGCCATCAGTGAGTGGGCGACAGGGTCCTCTGGAAACACCATATATTTT
TRBV7-6	TRBJ2-7	once	TRBD1	CASSTYRDRANEQYF	TGTGCCAGCAGCACGTACCGGGACAGGGCGAACGAGCAGTACTTC
TRBV2	TRBJ1-5	once	-	CASRRESGDQPQHF	TGTGCCAGCAGGCGCGAATCAGGTGATCAGCCCCAGCATTTT
TRBV18	TRBJ1-1	-	-	CASSRSRGAGDTEAFF	TGTGCCAGCTCACGGAGCAGGGGCGCGGGGGACACTGAAGCTTTCTTT
TRBV5-3	TRBJ2-7	few	-	CARSSWRRQYYSYEQYF	TGTGCCAGAAGCTCGTGGCGAAGACAGTACTACTCCTACGAGCAGTACTTC
TRBV19	TRBJ1-4	-	-	CASSPRGGLATNEKLFF	TGTGCCAGTAGTCCCCGGGGAGGCCTTGCAACTAATGAAAAACTGTTTTTT
TRBV6-2/TRBV6-3	TRBJ2-7	-	-	CASSYGLQTNEQYF	TGTGCCAGCAGTTACGGACTGCAAACCAACGAGCAGTACTTC
TRBV5-1	TRBJ2-2	-	-	CASSRDMLNTGELFF	TGCGCCAGCAGCCGTGACATGCTTAACACCGGGGAGCTGTTTTTT
TRBV4-3	TRBJ1-2	-	TRBD1	CASSPTGGHYGYTF	TGCGCCAGCAGCCCCACAGGGGGCCACTATGGCTACACCTTC
TRBV19	TRBJ2-6	-	-	CASSATAGSGANVLTF	TGTGCCAGTAGTGCGACAGCCGGTTCTGGGGCCAACGTCCTGACTTTC
TRBV13	TRBJ2-7	-	TRBD2	CASSPSGTSGGPSSYEQYF	TGTGCCAGCAGCCCCTCCGGGACTAGCGGGGGACCGAGCTCCTACGAGCAGTACTTC
TRBV5-6	TRBJ1-4	-	-	CASSLGQGMQEKLFF	TGTGCCAGCAGCTTGGGGCAGGGGATGCAAGAAAAACTGTTTTTT
TRBV18	TRBJ2-5	-	-	CASSPPKLQETQYF	TGTGCCAGCTCACCCCCTAAACTACAAGAGACCCAGTACTTC
TRBV5-6	TRBJ2-3	-	-	CASSWADTQYF	TGTGCCAGCAGCTGGGCGGATACGCAGTATTTT
TRBV6-5	TRBJ1-5	-	TRBD1	CASSRTGGNQPQHF	TGTGCCAGCAGTAGGACAGGGGGCAATCAGCCCCAGCATTTT
TRBV7-9	TRBJ1-4	-	TRBD1	CASSLEGGQTANEKLFF	TGTGCCAGCAGCTTAGAAGGGGGACAGACCGCTAATGAAAAACTGTTTTTT
TRBV6-4	TRBJ2-2	-	TRBD2	CASKPSGNTGELFF	TGTGCCAGCAAACCTAGCGGGAACACCGGGGAGCTGTTTTTT
TRBV7-2	TRBJ2-1	-	TRBD2	CASSLFAGGGHEQFF	TGTGCCAGCAGCTTATTTGCGGGAGGGGGACATGAGCAGTTCTTC
TRBV6-6	TRBJ1-4	-	TRBD1	CASSDRQGGNEKLFF	TGTGCCAGCAGTGATCGACAGGGTGGGAATGAAAAACTGTTTTTT
TRBV10-1	TRBJ2-7	-	-	CASSEAGFHEQYF	TGCGCCAGCAGTGAGGCCGGTTTCCACGAGCAGTACTTC
TRBV6-1	TRBJ2-3	-	-	CASRLANTDTQYF	TGTGCCAGCAGGCTAGCTAACACAGATACGCAGTATTTT
TRBV5-6	TRBJ1-1	-	TRBD1	CASKLQGVTNTEAFF	TGTGCCAGTAAACTACAGGGGGTCACGAACACTGAAGCTTTCTTT
TRBV24-1	TRBJ2-1	-	TRBD2	CATSDSSGGAYNEQFF	TGTGCCACCAGTGATTCTAGCGGGGGGGCCTACAATGAGCAGTTCTTC
TRBV7-3	TRBJ2-7	-	TRBD2	CASSLAGGAYEQYF	TGTGCCAGCAGCTTAGCGGGGGGTGCCTACGAGCAGTACTTC
TRBV18	TRBJ2-7	-	-	CASSPPGHPYEQYF	TGTGCCAGCTCACCTCCGGGACACCCGTACGAGCAGTACTTC
TRBV12-3/TRBV12-4	TRBJ1-2	once	-	CASSLEEGYTF	TGTGCCAGCAGTTTGGAGGAGGGCTACACCTTC
TRBV5-1	TRBJ1-1	-	TRBD1	CASSYRQGSYMNTEAFF	TGCGCCAGCAGCTACCGACAGGGAAGCTACATGAACACTGAAGCTTTCTTT